The present T cell receptor (beta chain) was sequenced within a study of cytomegalovirus exposure and HLA in healthy donors. Researchers ran the PCR with 60 Vbeta and 13 Jbeta primers. The protocol was immunoSEQ multiplex PCR, while the TCRdb copy is restricted to in-frame clones and leaves out a portion. This table has 100,000 to 150,000 clones, 73% appearing once. Germline V lookup: CDR1 MNHNY, CDR2 SVGAGI (reference sequence). V was cut by 5 bases and J by 6 bases, with 11 bases left in between. The length of the CDR3 is 13 residues. The sample comprised PBMCs. This TCR was recovered from a man aged 55 to 70 in good health and CMV-seropositive. The chain recombines TRBV6-6 with TRBJ1-5, with D possibly TRBD1 on 6 matching bases. DNA for the CDR3: TGTGCCAGCAGTGAGGGGGGGGCTCAGCCCCAGCATTTT. Translating it yields CASSEGGAQPQHF.